This T cell receptor beta chain was documented in a study of OX40 agonist ivuxolimab in advanced cancers. CDR3 length equals 13 residues. The germline V gene has CDR1 SNHLY and CDR2 FYNNEI. Trimming removed 8 bases from V and 9 bases from J, with 18 bases in between. The table came from immunoSEQ multiplex PCR; TCRdb's copy has only in-frame clones and leaves some out. Among about 43,000 clones, roughly 93% were seen once, and the ten largest hold about 19%. The sequence was obtained from an adult with an advanced solid tumor such as melanoma, head and neck, liver or kidney cancer. V usage is TRBV2 and J usage is TRBJ2-3; D is tentatively TRBD1 or TRBD2 (5 bases each). The sample was CD4+ or CD8+ T cells sorted from blood, taken in a trial of the OX40 agonist ivuxolimab. CDR3 nucleotide sequence: TGTGCCAGCGAGGGACGCATAAACAGGACGCAGTATTTT. It translates to CASEGRINRTQYF.